This TCR beta chain was found in a study of T cells in Graves' hyperthyroidism and ophthalmopathy. Background on the study: It was at initial diagnosis, before any treatment, that peripheral blood was collected. Study outcomes and limitations: Most clonotypes expanded in thyroid above 0.001 were likewise present in blood. A model using 13 V-J features told ophthalmopathy apart from stable hyperthyroidism.

For the diagnoses, clinical symptoms, serum thyroxine and TRAb, thyroid ultrasound and orbital computed tomography were used. TCR beta CDR3 regions were amplified from RNA transcripts. Researchers ran a first-round RT-PCR on the TCR CDR3 using the HTBI primer set. TCRdb used MiXCR to reprocess the multiplex PCR reads, holding one entry per CDR3 protein. The table has a few hundred thousand distinct CDR3 sequences, 20% to 30% seen once; the top ten hold 70% to 75%. A word on this clonotype: The antigen is unknown.

This CDR3 region has 12 residues. CDR1 SGDLS and CDR2 YYNGEE come from the germline V gene. V was shortened by 4 bases and J by 7 bases, with 9 bases between the two germline ends. This clonotype was sampled from a man aged 50 or older with Graves' hyperthyroidism. Sequenced input: blood. This rearrangement joins TRBV9 to TRBJ1-3; D gene uncertain. CDR3 in amino acids: CASSPDGNTIYF. In nucleotides, the CDR3 is TGTGCCAGCAGCCCGGATGGTAACACCATATATTTT.